The rows below give T cell receptor beta chains drawn from one sample of a study of T cell responses to AZD1222 COVID-19 vaccine. TCRdb's copy holds only in-frame clones and misses some; the assay was immunoSEQ multiplex PCR. The sample has about 94,000 clones, about 88% seen once. This specimen was peripheral blood, taken on day 0 of AZD1222 vaccination. These receptors came from an adult in good health. The CDR3 runs from the conserved cysteine through the conserved F or W. Each record gives: J gene, D gene, clone size, V gene, CDR3 DNA, CDR3 protein. The D gene is left open where the match is weak. A row's size may be missing; if present it is once, few, many or a size class.

TRBJ2-7,TRBD2,NA,TRBV6-6,TGTGCCAGCAGGCAAGCGGGGGGGCCGTACGAGCAGTACTTC,CASRQAGGPYEQYF
TRBJ1-2,TRBD1,few,TRBV7-2,TGTGCCAGCAGCTTAGGACAGGGGATTGGCTATGGCTACACCTTC,CASSLGQGIGYGYTF
TRBJ2-1,TRBD2,NA,TRBV7-7,TGTGCTAGCAGTGGGACTAGGGGCAATGAGCAGTTCTTC,CASSGTRGNEQFF
TRBJ1-1,NA,NA,TRBV5-1,TGCGCCAGCAGCGCCGCGGGCAGCAAGAACACTGAAGCTTTCTTT,CASSAAGSKNTEAFF
TRBJ1-1,TRBD1,NA,TRBV4-2,TGTGCCAGCAGCCAAGATGCAGGGGGCCGGACTGAAGCTTTCTTT,CASSQDAGGRTEAFF
TRBJ1-1,NA,few,TRBV11-2,TGTGCCAGCAGCTCCCTCAGGGGAAGTATTTACACTGAAGCTTTCTTT,CASSSLRGSIYTEAFF
TRBJ2-1,NA,NA,TRBV20-1,TGCAGTGCGGGAAAGACGGAGCAGTTCTTC,CSAGKTEQFF
TRBJ2-3,TRBD2,NA,TRBV3-1/TRBV3-2,TGTGCCAGCAGCCAAGTGGCACTAGCGGGGGGGAGCACAGATACGCAGTATTTT,CASSQVALAGGSTDTQYF
TRBJ1-2,TRBD1,NA,TRBV28,TGTGCCAGCAGTGCAGGGGGCCTAGCTAACTATGGCTACACCTTC,CASSAGGLANYGYTF
TRBJ1-2,NA,NA,TRBV6-5,TGTGCCAGTCGACAGGTAGCTAACTATGGCTACACCTTC,CASRQVANYGYTF
TRBJ2-3,NA,NA,TRBV5-4,TGTGCCAGCAGCTCTGACTGGGGTGGTACGCAGTATTTT,CASSSDWGGTQYF
TRBJ2-5,TRBD2,NA,TRBV11-3,TGTGCCAGCAGCCTAAGACTAGCGGGGGCCCAAGAGACCCAGTACTTC,CASSLRLAGAQETQYF
TRBJ1-6,TRBD1,once,TRBV3-1/TRBV3-2,TGTGCCAGCAGCCAAGAAGTGACAGGGGCTTCACCCCTCCACTTT,CASSQEVTGASPLHF
TRBJ1-2,NA,NA,TRBV5-6,TGTGCCAGCAGCTTGGCTGGGGCTGGGGCCTATGGCTACACCTTC,CASSLAGAGAYGYTF
TRBJ1-1,NA,NA,TRBV5-1,TGCGCCAGCAGCCCCGACAGTAACACTGAAGCTTTCTTT,CASSPDSNTEAFF
TRBJ1-2,TRBD1,NA,TRBV7-9,TGTGCCAGCAGCCCCCGGGACAGGTCTACTAACTATGGCTACACCTTC,CASSPRDRSTNYGYTF
TRBJ2-5,NA,NA,TRBV10-3,TGTGCCATCAGTGTTGGGGAAGAGACCCAGTACTTC,CAISVGEETQYF
TRBJ1-1,NA,NA,TRBV10-3,TGTGCCATCGCCGACCCCGTCCTCAACACTGAAGCTTTCTTT,CAIADPVLNTEAFF
TRBJ1-2,NA,NA,TRBV18,TGTGCCAGCTCACCGAGTCAGGAAGCTAACTATGGCTACACCTTC,CASSPSQEANYGYTF
TRBJ1-2,TRBD1,NA,TRBV4-2,TGTGCCAGCAGCCAATTCACAGGGGTGAACTATGGCTACACCTTC,CASSQFTGVNYGYTF
TRBJ1-1,NA,NA,TRBV20-1,TGCAGTGCTAGTGAGATCCAGAACACTGAAGCTTTCTTT,CSASEIQNTEAFF
TRBJ1-3,NA,once,TRBV5-1,TGCGCCAGCAGCTCTCAGGGTCAAGGTGGAAACACCATATATTTT,CASSSQGQGGNTIYF
TRBJ2-7,TRBD2,few,TRBV9,TGTGCCAGCAGCGTAGGAGCGGGGGGGACCTACGAGCAGTACTTC,CASSVGAGGTYEQYF
TRBJ2-3,TRBD2,NA,TRBV19,TGTGCCAGTAGTATTGTCACTAGCGGGGGGGCCGGCACAGATACGCAGTATTTT,CASSIVTSGGAGTDTQYF
TRBJ2-3,NA,NA,TRBV18,TGTGCCAGCTCACCACCGTTCGGTTACACAGATACGCAGTATTTT,CASSPPFGYTDTQYF
TRBJ1-1,TRBD1,once,TRBV11-3,TGTGCCAGCAGCTCGGGACAGGGGAACACTGAAGCTTTCTTT,CASSSGQGNTEAFF
TRBJ1-2,TRBD1,NA,TRBV5-4,TGTGCCAGCAGCCTCACAGGACAGGGCAGGAACTATGGCTACACCTTC,CASSLTGQGRNYGYTF
TRBJ2-4,NA,NA,TRBV15,TGTGCCACCAGCCAGGGGGGGGCGACCAAAAACATTCAGTACTTC,CATSQGGATKNIQYF
TRBJ1-1,NA,NA,TRBV7-2,TGTGCCAGCAGCTTAGAGGGGATTAACACTGAAGCTTTCTTT,CASSLEGINTEAFF
TRBJ1-1,NA,NA,TRBV7-9,TGTGCCAGCAGCTTAATGAGTACTGAAGCTTTCTTT,CASSLMSTEAFF
TRBJ1-5,NA,NA,TRBV19,TGTGCCAGTAGTACGGAGGGGACACATAATCAGCCCCAGCATTTT,CASSTEGTHNQPQHF
TRBJ2-2,NA,once,TRBV7-9,TGTGCCAGCAGCTCCCCCGGGGGGCAGGGCTCCACCGGGGAGCTGTTTTTT,CASSSPGGQGSTGELFF